Reported below is one T cell receptor (beta chain). Sequenced by immunoSEQ multiplex PCR; TCRdb stores in-frame clones only, minus some. The table lists under 95,000 clones, around four fifths of them singletons. The source of the sample is a study of blood T cell repertoires in COVID-19. Germline CDR1 is SGHNT and CDR2 is YYREEE (reference sequence). There are 16 residues in the CDR3. V dropped 5 bases and J dropped 0 bases, with 16 bases sitting between them. The sequenced sample consisted of peripheral blood. This sequence originates from a human donor in a cohort sampled during active COVID-19. The V gene is TRBV5-4, the J gene TRBJ2-3; TRBD1 is a possible D gene (6 bases). The CDR3 reads CASRGGQTTSTDTQYF. The CDR3 DNA is TGTGCCAGCAGGGGTGGACAGACGACTAGCACAGATACGCAGTATTTT.